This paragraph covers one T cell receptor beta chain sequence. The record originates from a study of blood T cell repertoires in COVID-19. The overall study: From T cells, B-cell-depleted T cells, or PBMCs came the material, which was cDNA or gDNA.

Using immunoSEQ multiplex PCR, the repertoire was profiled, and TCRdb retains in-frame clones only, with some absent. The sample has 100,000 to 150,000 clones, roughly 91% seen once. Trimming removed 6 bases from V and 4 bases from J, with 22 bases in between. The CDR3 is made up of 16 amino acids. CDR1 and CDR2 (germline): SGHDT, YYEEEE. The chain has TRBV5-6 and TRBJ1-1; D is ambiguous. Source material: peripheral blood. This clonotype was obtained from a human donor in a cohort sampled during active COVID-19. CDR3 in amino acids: CASTFAAWALGTEAFF. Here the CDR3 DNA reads TGTGCCAGCACCTTCGCCGCTTGGGCCCTTGGCACTGAAGCTTTCTTT. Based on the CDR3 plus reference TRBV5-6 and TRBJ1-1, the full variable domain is DAGVTQSPTHLIKTRGQQVTLRCSPKSGHDTVSWYQQALGQGPQFIFQYYEEEERQRGNFPDRFSGHQFPNYSSELNVNALLLGDSALYLCASTFAAWALGTEAFFGQGTRLTVV.